The sequence of this T cell receptor beta chain was determined in a study of sequential checkpoint blockade in melanoma. Generated by immunoSEQ multiplex PCR, the TCRdb table keeps only in-frame clones and is missing some. The sample lists 21,000 or so clones, more than 80% occurring once. Specified treatment: randomized to nivolumab then ipilimumab (arm A) or the reverse (arm B). From thawed PBMCs, live CD3+CD8+ cells negative for CD19 and CD56 were sorted. V shed 1 base and J 4 bases; nucleotides not matched to a gene: 4. This CDR3 comprises 14 residues. Germline V gene data show CDR1 as SGHRS and CDR2 as YFSETQ.

This chain joins TRBV5-1 and TRBJ2-7; TRBD1 aligns across 8 bases. The specimen was CD8+ T cells sorted from blood (inferred from file names), collected from a patient given nivolumab and ipilimumab in sequence. The TCR originated in a human donor with melanoma. The CDR3 loop is CASSLRTGIYEQYF. CDR3 DNA sequence: TGCGCCAGCAGCTTGAGGACAGGGATTTACGAGCAGTACTTC.